This T cell receptor beta chain is from a study of patients and donors after allogeneic stem cell transplantation (dated by TCRdb to the early 2020s). A note on this clonotype: The target of this receptor is not known. Base qualities are not at hand, and no much larger clone is one base apart.

To prepare the library, RT-PCR was applied. The run used a NextSeq 550. TCRdb reanalyzed the raw reads on its own, using fastp at Q25 for trimming and MiXCR for clone calling, and kept in-frame beta chains. Rows with one shared CDR3 protein collapse into an entry with the most common genes and DNA. The sample table contains about 230,000 distinct CDR3 sequences; only one count was recorded for about 14% of them. The ten biggest clones cover roughly 12% of the sample. Germline trimming amounts to 6 bases on V and 7 bases on J, with 12 as the count of junction bases outside the gene matches. From a lookup of the germline V gene, CDR1 and CDR2 are MDHEN and SYDVKM. The CDR3 spans 16 residues, from the cysteine through the phenylalanine. Of all the DNA, just the CDR3 is kept, 48 bases in frame from base 1.

The sequenced sample consisted of blood, either unsorted or a sorted T cell fraction (not recorded which). Recombination joined TRBV28 with TRBJ2-1; the central 10 bases match TRBD1. This sequence originates from a human donor who was either an allogeneic HSCT recipient or a stem cell or donor lymphocyte infusion donor (not recorded which). It is not recorded whose cells these are; they may come from a transplant donor. Read as DNA, the sequence is TGTGCCAGCAGCGGCACCGGGACAGGGGCCCTAAATGAGCAGTTCTTC. Its coded protein is CASSGTGTGALNEQFF.